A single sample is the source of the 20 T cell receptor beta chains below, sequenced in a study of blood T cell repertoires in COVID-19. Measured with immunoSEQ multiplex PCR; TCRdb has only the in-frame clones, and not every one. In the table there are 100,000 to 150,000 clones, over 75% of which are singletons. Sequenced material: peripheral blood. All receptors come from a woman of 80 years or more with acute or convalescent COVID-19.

The CDR3 nucleotides are TGTGCCACCGCGGGACAGGGGCGAACCGGGGAGCTGTTTTTT. Its protein product is CATAGQGRTGELFF. The chain couples TRBV19 to TRBJ2-2, with 10 bases that match TRBD1. Unmatched junction bases numbered 7, after V lost 10 bases and J lost 5 bases. Germline lookup yields CDR1 LNHDA and CDR2 SQIVND (reference sequence). The CDR3 covers 14 residues.

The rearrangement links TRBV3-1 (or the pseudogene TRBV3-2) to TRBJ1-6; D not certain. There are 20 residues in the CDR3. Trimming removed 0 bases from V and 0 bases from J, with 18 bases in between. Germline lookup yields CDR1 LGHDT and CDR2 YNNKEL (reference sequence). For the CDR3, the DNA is TGTGCCAGCAGCCAAGATTGGCAGGTTCTCGGTAGCTCCTATAATTCACCCCTCCACTTT. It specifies CASSQDWQVLGSSYNSPLHF.

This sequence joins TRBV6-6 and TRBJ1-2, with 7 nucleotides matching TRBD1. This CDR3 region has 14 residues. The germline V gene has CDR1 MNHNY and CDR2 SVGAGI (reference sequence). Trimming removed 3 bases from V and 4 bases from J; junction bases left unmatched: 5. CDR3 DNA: TGTGCCAGCAGTTATGGACAGGAGGGCTATGGCTACACCTTC. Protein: CASSYGQEGYGYTF.

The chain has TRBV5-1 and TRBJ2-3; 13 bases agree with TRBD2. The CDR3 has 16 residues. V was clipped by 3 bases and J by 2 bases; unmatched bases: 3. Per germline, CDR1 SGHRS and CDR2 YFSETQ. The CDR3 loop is CASSSGTSGATDTQYF. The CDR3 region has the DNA TGCGCCAGCAGCTCAGGGACTAGCGGGGCCACAGATACGCAGTATTTT.

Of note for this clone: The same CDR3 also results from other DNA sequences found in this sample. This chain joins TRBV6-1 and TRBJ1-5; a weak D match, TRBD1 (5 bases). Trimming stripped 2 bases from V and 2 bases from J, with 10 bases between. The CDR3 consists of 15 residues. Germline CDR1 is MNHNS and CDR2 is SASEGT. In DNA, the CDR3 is TGTGCCAGCAGTGAACTGGGAGGGGGCAATCAGCCCCAGCATTTT. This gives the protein CASSELGGGNQPQHF.

The CDR3 DNA sequence: TGTGCCATCAGTGAAGGCGGCCTGGACAAGGGGGAGCAGTACGTC. Encoded protein: CAISEGGLDKGEQYV. The chain uses TRBV10-3 and TRBJ2-7; tentative D call: TRBD1 (5 bases). The V gene lost 3 bases and the J gene lost 7 bases, with 19 bases spanning the gap. The germline V gene has CDR1 ENHRY and CDR2 SYGVKD. This CDR3 comprises 15 residues.

The CDR3 DNA is TGCGCCAGCAGTGAGAGCGGGCAGCCCCAGCATTTT. Its translation is CASSESGQPQHF. V and J are TRBV5-1 and TRBJ1-5; no clear D. This CDR3 has 12 amino acids. The ends were cut back, 5 bases at V and 7 bases at J, with 10 bases in the middle. Germline V CDR1 and CDR2: SGHRS, YFSETQ. Filled out from reference TRBV5-1 and TRBJ1-5, the complete variable domain reads KAGVTQTPRYLIKTRGQQVTLSCSPISGHRSVSWYQQTPGQGLQFLFEYFSETQRNKGNFPGRFSGRQFSNSRSEMNVSTLELGDSALYLCASSESGQPQHFGDGTRLSIL.

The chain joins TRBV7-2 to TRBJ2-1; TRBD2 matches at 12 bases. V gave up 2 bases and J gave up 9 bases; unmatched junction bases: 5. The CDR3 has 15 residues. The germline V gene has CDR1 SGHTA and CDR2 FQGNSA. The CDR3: CASSLTRTSGAEQFF. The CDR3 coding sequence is TGTGCCAGCAGCTTAACCCGGACTAGCGGGGCTGAGCAGTTCTTC.

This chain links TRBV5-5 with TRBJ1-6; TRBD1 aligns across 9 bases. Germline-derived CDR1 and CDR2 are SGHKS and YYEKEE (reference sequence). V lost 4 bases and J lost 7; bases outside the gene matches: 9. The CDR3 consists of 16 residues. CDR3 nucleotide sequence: TGTGCCAGCAGCCCTTGGGGGGGACAGGGAAATTCACCCCTCCACTTT. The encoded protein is CASSPWGGQGNSPLHF.

The CDR3, as DNA: TGTGCCAGCAGCACCCGTCAGGGACAGGGGTTCCGGGGACTTTACAATGAGCAGTTCTTC. Protein product: CASSTRQGQGFRGLYNEQFF. The chain is built from TRBV3-1 (or the pseudogene TRBV3-2) and TRBJ2-1; the match to TRBD1 covers 10 bases. V trimming: 5 bases; J trimming: 4 bases; junction bases outside the gene matches: 20. This CDR3 has 20 amino acids. CDR1 and CDR2 from the germline V gene are LGHDT and YNNKEL (reference sequence).

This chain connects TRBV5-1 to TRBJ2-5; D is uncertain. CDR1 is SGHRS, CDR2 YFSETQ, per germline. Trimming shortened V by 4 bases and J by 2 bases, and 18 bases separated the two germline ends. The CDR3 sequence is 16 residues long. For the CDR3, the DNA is TGCGCCAGCAGCCAACAACCATCCTCCCAACAAGAGACCCAGTACTTC. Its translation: CASSQQPSSQQETQYF. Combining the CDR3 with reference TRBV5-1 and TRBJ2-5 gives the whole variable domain KAGVTQTPRYLIKTRGQQVTLSCSPISGHRSVSWYQQTPGQGLQFLFEYFSETQRNKGNFPGRFSGRQFSNSRSEMNVSTLELGDSALYLCASSQQPSSQQETQYFGPGTRLLVL.

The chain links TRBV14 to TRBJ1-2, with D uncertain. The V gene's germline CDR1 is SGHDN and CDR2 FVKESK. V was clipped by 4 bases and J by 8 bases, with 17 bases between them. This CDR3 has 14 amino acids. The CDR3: CASSPRERVRGYTF. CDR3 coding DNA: TGTGCCAGCAGCCCCAGAGAGAGGGTGAGAGGCTACACCTTC.

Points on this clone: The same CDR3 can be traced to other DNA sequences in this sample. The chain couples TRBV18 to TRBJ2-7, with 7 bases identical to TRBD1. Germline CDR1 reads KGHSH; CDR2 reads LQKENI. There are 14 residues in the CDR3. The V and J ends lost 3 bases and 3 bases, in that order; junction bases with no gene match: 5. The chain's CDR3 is CASSPSQGFYEQYF. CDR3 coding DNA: TGTGCCAGCTCACCTTCACAGGGGTTCTACGAGCAGTACTTC.

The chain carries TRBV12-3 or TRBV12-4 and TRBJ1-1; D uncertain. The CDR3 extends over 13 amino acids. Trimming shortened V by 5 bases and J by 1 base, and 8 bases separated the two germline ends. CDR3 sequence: CASSLEGNTEAFF. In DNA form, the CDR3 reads TGTGCCAGCAGTCTGGAGGGGAACACTGAAGCTTTCTTT.

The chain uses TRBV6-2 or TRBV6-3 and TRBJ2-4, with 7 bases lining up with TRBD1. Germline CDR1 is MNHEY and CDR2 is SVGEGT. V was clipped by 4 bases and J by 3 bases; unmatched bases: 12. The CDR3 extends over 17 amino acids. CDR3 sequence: CASSLGRRDSIKNIQYF. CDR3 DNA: TGTGCCAGCAGTTTGGGTCGTAGGGACAGCATCAAAAACATTCAGTACTTC.

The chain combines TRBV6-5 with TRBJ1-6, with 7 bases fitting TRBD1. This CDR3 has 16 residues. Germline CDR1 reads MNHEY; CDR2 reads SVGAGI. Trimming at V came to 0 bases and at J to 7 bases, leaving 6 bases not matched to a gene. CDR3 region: CASSYSIQGDNSPLHF. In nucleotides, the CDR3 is TGTGCCAGCAGTTACTCTATTCAGGGGGACAATTCACCCCTCCACTTT.

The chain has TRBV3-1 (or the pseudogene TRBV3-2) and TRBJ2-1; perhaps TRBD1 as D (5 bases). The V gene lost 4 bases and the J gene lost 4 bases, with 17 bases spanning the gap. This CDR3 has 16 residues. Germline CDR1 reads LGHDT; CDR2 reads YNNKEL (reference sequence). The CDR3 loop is CASSPIGHGLYNEQFF. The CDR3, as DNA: TGTGCCAGCAGCCCAATAGGACACGGGTTGTACAATGAGCAGTTCTTC.

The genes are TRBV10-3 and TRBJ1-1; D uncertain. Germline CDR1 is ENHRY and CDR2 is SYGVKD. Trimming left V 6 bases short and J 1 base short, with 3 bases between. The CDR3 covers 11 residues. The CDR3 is CAIRRNTEAFF. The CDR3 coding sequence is TGTGCCATCAGGAGGAACACTGAAGCTTTCTTT.

CDR3 residues: CAISPEGDRGYGYTF. CDR3 DNA: TGTGCCATCAGCCCGGAGGGGGACAGGGGTTATGGCTACACCTTC. The chain uses TRBV10-3 and TRBJ1-2, with 10 bases that match TRBD1. V lost 6 bases to trimming and J lost 5 bases; unmatched junction nucleotides: 9. This CDR3 has 15 amino acids. CDR1 ENHRY and CDR2 SYGVKD come from the germline V gene.

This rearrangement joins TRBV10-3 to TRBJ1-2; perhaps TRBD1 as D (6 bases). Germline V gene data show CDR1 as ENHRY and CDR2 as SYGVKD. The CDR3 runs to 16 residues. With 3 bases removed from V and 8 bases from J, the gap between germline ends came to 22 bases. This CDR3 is CAISDVPAGPGDGYTF. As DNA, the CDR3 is TGTGCCATCAGTGACGTCCCGGCAGGGCCAGGGGACGGCTACACCTTC.